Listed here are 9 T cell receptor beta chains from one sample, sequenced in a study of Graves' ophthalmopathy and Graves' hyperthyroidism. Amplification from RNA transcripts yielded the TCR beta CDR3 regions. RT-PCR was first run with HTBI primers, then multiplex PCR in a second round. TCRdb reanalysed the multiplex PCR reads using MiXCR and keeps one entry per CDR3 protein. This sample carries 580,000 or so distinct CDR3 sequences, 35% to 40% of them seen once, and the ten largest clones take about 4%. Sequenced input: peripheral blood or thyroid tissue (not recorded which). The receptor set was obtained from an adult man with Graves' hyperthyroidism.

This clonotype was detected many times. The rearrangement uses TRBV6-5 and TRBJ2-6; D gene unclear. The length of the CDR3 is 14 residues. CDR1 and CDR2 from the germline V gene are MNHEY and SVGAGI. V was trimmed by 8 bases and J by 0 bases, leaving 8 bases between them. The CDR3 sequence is CASRQFSGANVLTF. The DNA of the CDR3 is TGTGCCAGCCGTCAGTTCTCTGGGGCCAACGTCCTGACTTTC.

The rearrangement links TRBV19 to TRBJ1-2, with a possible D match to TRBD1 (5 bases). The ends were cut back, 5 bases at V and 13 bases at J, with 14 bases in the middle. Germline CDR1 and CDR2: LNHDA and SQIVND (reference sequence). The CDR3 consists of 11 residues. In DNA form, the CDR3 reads TGTGCCAGTAGTCCCGGAGGGGTACTCACCTTC. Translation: CASSPGGVLTF. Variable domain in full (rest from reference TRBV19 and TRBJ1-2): DGGITQSPKYLFRKEGQNVTLSCEQNLNHDAMYWYRQDPGQGLRLIYYSQIVNDFQKGDIAEGYSVSREKKESFPLTVTSAQKNPTAFYLCASSPGGVLTFGSGTRLTVV.

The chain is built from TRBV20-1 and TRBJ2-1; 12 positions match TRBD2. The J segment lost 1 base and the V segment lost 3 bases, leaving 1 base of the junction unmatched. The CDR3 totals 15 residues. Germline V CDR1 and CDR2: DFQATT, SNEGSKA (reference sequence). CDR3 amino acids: CSASGLAGSYNEQFF. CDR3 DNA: TGCAGTGCTAGCGGACTAGCGGGGTCCTACAATGAGCAGTTCTTC.

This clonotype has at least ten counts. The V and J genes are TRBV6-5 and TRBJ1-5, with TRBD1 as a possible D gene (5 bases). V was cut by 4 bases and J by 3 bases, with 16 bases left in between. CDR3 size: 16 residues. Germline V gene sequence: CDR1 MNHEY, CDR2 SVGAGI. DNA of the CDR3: TGTGCCAGCAGTTCCCTCCCGAGGGACCTCAATCAGCCCCAGCATTTT. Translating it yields CASSSLPRDLNQPQHF.

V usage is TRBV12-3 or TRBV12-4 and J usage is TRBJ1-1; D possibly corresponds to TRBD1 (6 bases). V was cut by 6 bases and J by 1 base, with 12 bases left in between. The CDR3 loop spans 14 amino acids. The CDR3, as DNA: TGTGCCAGCAGCCGCACGGGACAGAACACTGAAGCTTTCTTT. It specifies CASSRTGQNTEAFF.

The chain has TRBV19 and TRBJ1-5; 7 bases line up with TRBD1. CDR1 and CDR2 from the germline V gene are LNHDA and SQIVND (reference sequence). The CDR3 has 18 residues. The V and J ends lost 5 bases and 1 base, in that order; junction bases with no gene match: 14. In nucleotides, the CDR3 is TGTGCCAGTAGTCCTCGGACAGGCGCCATCGGGAGCAATCAGCCCCAGCATTTT. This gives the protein CASSPRTGAIGSNQPQHF.

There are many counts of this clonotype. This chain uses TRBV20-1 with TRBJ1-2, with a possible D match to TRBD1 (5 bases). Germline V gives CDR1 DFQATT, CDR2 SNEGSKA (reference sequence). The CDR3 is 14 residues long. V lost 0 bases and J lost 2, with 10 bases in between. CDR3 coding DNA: TGCAGTGCTAGAGATCAGCACAGGAACTATGGCTACACCTTC. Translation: CSARDQHRNYGYTF.

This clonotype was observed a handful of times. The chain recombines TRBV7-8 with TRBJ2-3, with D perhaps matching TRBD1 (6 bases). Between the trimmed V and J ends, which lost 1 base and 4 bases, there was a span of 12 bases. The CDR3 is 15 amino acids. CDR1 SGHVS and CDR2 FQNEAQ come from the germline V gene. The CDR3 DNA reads TGTGCCAGCAGCTTAGGGGCAGGGGATGCAGATACGCAGTATTTT. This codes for CASSLGAGDADTQYF.

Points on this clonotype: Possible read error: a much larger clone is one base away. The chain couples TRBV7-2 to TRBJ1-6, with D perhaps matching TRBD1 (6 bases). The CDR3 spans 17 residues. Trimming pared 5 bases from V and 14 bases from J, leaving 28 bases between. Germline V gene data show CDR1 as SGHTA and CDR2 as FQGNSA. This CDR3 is CASSPSGSRGAGLTLHF. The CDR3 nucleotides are TGTGCCAGCAGCCCGAGTGGGAGTCGGGGGGCCGGTTTGACCCTCCACTTT.